One sample yielded the 18 T cell receptor beta chains listed below, sequenced in a study of T-cell reconstitution after alpha-beta-depleted transplantation in children. It was with unique molecular identifiers that the TCRbeta library was prepared. TCRdb processed the PCR reads anew with MiXCR; each CDR3 protein has one entry. The table shows 500,000 to 750,000 distinct CDR3 sequences, with 25% to 30% occurring only once. The specimen comprised PBMCs, sampled before TCRalphabeta/CD19-depleted stem cell transplant. These receptors originate from a boy younger than two with Wiskott-Aldrich syndrome, due to receive a stem cell transplant.

The V call is TRBV6-2 or TRBV6-3, the J call TRBJ2-1; D not resolved. Germline values: CDR1 MNHEY, CDR2 SVGEGT. Deletions cut 6 bases from V and 7 bases from J, with 10 bases between. CDR3 size: 12 residues. The CDR3 sequence is CASSTRSNEQFF. The DNA for the CDR3 is TGTGCCAGCAGCACCCGGTCAAATGAGCAGTTCTTC.

This chain joins TRBV10-1 and TRBJ2-3; 10 bases are shared with TRBD2. The germline CDR1 and CDR2 sequences are WNHNN and SYGVQD (reference sequence). This CDR3 spans 14 amino acids. J gave up 9 bases and V 2 bases, and 5 bases lay outside the gene matches. The CDR3 DNA is TGCGCCAGCAGTGAGAGGGCTAGCGGGAGAACGCAGTATTTT. Amino acids: CASSERASGRTQYF.

The chain employs TRBV29-1 and TRBJ2-3; 10 bases agree with TRBD2. The germline CDR1 and CDR2 sequences are SQVTM and ANQGSEA. J was trimmed by 5 bases and V by 6 bases; bases with no gene match: 11. The CDR3 sequence is 15 residues long. CDR3 coding DNA: TGCAGCGTCGGCACTAGCGGGATATTTGGAGATACGCAGTATTTT. It yields the protein CSVGTSGIFGDTQYF.

This rearrangement joins TRBV7-9 to TRBJ2-3; D gene unclear. This CDR3 is 15 amino acids long. The ends were cut back, 1 base at V and 3 bases at J, with 11 bases in the middle. Germline V gene data show CDR1 as SEHNR and CDR2 as FQNEAQ (reference sequence). The CDR3 DNA reads TGTGCCAGCAGCTTAGAGGTCCAAGAGACAGATACGCAGTATTTT. Translation: CASSLEVQETDTQYF.

This rearrangement joins TRBV9 to TRBJ2-1; D is undetermined. The V end was cut by 0 bases, the J end by 4 bases, with 20 bases between. Germline-derived CDR1 and CDR2 are SGDLS and YYNGEE. The CDR3 contains 18 residues. The CDR3 loop reads CASSVGLPLGLGYNEQFF. CDR3 coding DNA: TGTGCCAGCAGCGTAGGGCTCCCTCTGGGTTTGGGTTACAATGAGCAGTTCTTC.

CDR3 protein: CATTPPGATQYF. The DNA for the CDR3 is TGTGCCACCACTCCGCCGGGAGCCACGCAGTATTTT. The chain is built from TRBV10-3 and TRBJ2-3; possibly TRBD2 for D (6 bases). V shed 10 bases and J shed 9 bases, with 17 bases lying between them. The germline gives CDR1 ENHRY, CDR2 SYGVKD. This CDR3 comprises 12 residues.

This clonotype was observed once. The rearrangement uses TRBV6-1 and TRBJ2-3, with TRBD2 matching over 9 bases. The CDR3 is made up of 15 amino acids. From germline, CDR1 is MNHNS and CDR2 SASEGT. J lost 1 base, V lost 7 bases, and 6 bases had no gene match. The CDR3 reads CASTRTSVGTDTQYF. The CDR3 region has the DNA TGTGCCAGCACTAGGACTAGCGTGGGCACAGATACGCAGTATTTT.

This clonotype has a handful of counts. This chain joins TRBV20-1 and TRBJ2-2, with D perhaps TRBD2 (6 bases). V lost 0 bases and J 4 bases, leaving 12 bases between the germline ends. The length of the CDR3 is 15 residues. In germline, CDR1 is DFQATT, CDR2 SNEGSKA (reference sequence). Written as DNA, the CDR3 is TGCAGTGCTAGAGAAGGAGGGGCCGTCACCGGGGAGCTGTTTTTT. Its protein product is CSAREGGAVTGELFF.

This clonotype was found a few times. The chain employs TRBV5-1 and TRBJ2-1; 9 bases are shared with TRBD1. With 5 bases clipped from V and 6 bases from J, the junction kept 9 bases outside the gene matches. The CDR3 has 15 residues. CDR1 is SGHRS, CDR2 YFSETQ, per germline. The CDR3 DNA follows: TGCGCCAGCAGTGTTGGGACAGGGTCCCGCAATGAGCAGTTCTTC. Translating it yields CASSVGTGSRNEQFF.

This clonotype was counted between two and nine times. The chain links TRBV5-1 to TRBJ2-3; D may be TRBD2 (5 bases). V lost 0 bases and J lost 2, with 13 bases in between. The germline CDR1 and CDR2 sequences are SGHRS and YFSETQ. The CDR3 length is 16 residues. In DNA form, the CDR3 reads TGCGCCAGCAGCTTGGGGGCGGGCCTGCTCACAGATACGCAGTATTTT. Translation: CASSLGAGLLTDTQYF.

The gene calls are TRBV6-5 and TRBJ2-5; tentatively, D is TRBD2 (5 bases). The CDR3 runs to 16 residues. CDR1 is MNHEY, CDR2 SVGAGI, per germline. V gave up 0 bases and J gave up 3 bases, with 14 bases separating them. The CDR3 bases are TGTGCCAGCAGTTACTCGAAACGACCCGGGAAAGAGACCCAGTACTTC. Translated: CASSYSKRPGKETQYF.

This clonotype occurred a few times. V usage is TRBV30 and J usage is TRBJ2-5; D is unclear. Germline V lookup: CDR1 GTSNPN, CDR2 SVGIG (reference sequence). The length of the CDR3 is 12 residues. Trimming took 5 bases from V and 0 from J, leaving 7 bases between them. The CDR3 sequence is CAWAAYQETQYF. As DNA, the CDR3 is TGTGCCTGGGCAGCGTACCAAGAGACCCAGTACTTC.

This clonotype was counted between two and nine times. V is TRBV20-1 and J is TRBJ1-5; TRBD1 might be the D (5 bases). This CDR3 is built from 13 residues. The germline V and J ends were trimmed by 6 bases and 4 bases, with 13 bases remaining between them. Germline V gene lookup returns CDR1 DFQATT and CDR2 SNEGSKA (reference sequence). The CDR3 loop reads CSAGTGRNQPQHF. CDR3 in DNA: TGCAGTGCGGGGACGGGAAGGAATCAGCCCCAGCATTTT.

This clonotype was seen a few times. The chain combines TRBV2 with TRBJ2-1; 10 nucleotides line up with TRBD2. With 6 bases clipped from V and 0 bases from J, the junction kept 11 bases outside the gene matches. The CDR3 spans 18 residues. Germline assignment: CDR1 SNHLY and CDR2 FYNNEI. The CDR3 reads CASSPPGLALSSYNEQFF. For the CDR3, the DNA is TGTGCCAGCAGCCCACCGGGACTAGCGCTTAGCTCCTACAATGAGCAGTTCTTC.

The sample holds a few counts of this clonotype. The chain links TRBV7-3 to TRBJ1-1; TRBD1 agrees at 10 bases. The germline gives CDR1 SGHTA, CDR2 FQGTGA. Trimming removed 7 bases from V and 8 bases from J; junction bases left unmatched: 4. This CDR3 spans 12 amino acids. The CDR3 spells CASKTGQGEAFF. CDR3 in DNA: TGTGCCAGCAAAACGGGACAGGGGGAAGCTTTCTTT.

V is TRBV2 and J is TRBJ2-5, with 7 positions matching TRBD2. Trimming took 7 bases from V and 3 from J; bases not matched to a gene: 11. Germline values: CDR1 SNHLY, CDR2 FYNNEI. The CDR3 runs to 15 residues. The CDR3 spells CASILTGLPKETQYF. The DNA of the CDR3 is TGTGCCAGCATTCTCACGGGACTACCAAAAGAGACCCAGTACTTC.

This clonotype has only a few counts. The rearrangement links TRBV13 to TRBJ2-7; no firm D call. CDR1 is PRHDT, CDR2 FYEKMQ, per germline (reference sequence). V lost 6 bases, J lost 0 bases, and 9 bases lay in between. The CDR3 totals 13 residues. The CDR3 loop reads CASSTRISYEQYF. CDR3 coding DNA: TGTGCCAGCAGTACTCGGATCTCCTACGAGCAGTACTTC.

This clonotype was picked up a small number of times. CDR3 bases: TGTGCCAGCAACACCTTGGGTTATACGCAGTATTTT. Translating it yields CASNTLGYTQYF. The chain couples TRBV28 to TRBJ2-3; D is ambiguous. Trimming shortened V by 7 bases and J by 7 bases, and 12 bases separated the two germline ends. This CDR3 spans 12 amino acids. Germline lookup yields CDR1 MDHEN and CDR2 SYDVKM.